A selection of T cell receptor beta chains follows, all from one sample in a study of cytomegalovirus exposure and HLA in healthy donors. The repertoire was sequenced with immunoSEQ multiplex PCR; TCRdb's copy has only in-frame clones and lacks some. The sample lists some 170,000 clones; about three quarters were seen once. Specimen: PBMCs. The receptors here all came from a man aged 35 to 55 in good health and CMV-seropositive. CDR3s include the opening cysteine and the closing phenylalanine or tryptophan. Clone size is not always given. Where it is, it says once, few, many or a class for expanded clones.

v_call clone_size cdr3_aa
TRBV11-3 . CASSLAASLAKNSQYF
TRBV5-1 . CASRLTRLNTEAFF
TRBV5-4 . CASSRGSGSGANVLTF
TRBV11-2 . CASSLVGGGYTF
TRBV5-1 . CASSLGGQGNQPQHF
TRBV5-6 . CASSWGLAASYNEQFF
TRBV11-3 . CASSSSRQRQFF
TRBV29-1 . CSCREGAYTGELFF
TRBV11-2 . CASSLSLAAYEQYF
TRBV5-1 . CASSLAGDRGETQYF
TRBV6-1 . CASSRAGTGFYEQYF
TRBV6-5 once CASSYDGLIGSYEQYF
TRBV6-4 . CASSPTIGRIHEQFF
TRBV4-2 once CASSQVRGGDFSETQYF
TRBV5-1 few CASSPGALRGSDTQYF
TRBV7-2 . CASSPNRGSGANVLTF
TRBV7-6 . CASSLSTSGAETQYF
TRBV18 . CASSLGTGRWEQYF
TRBV29-1 . CSVRPTWAGELFF
TRBV5-1 few CASSSRTGDVYGYTF
TRBV27 . CASSSPTRGMNTEAFF
TRBV9 . CASSVGRGYDQPQHF
TRBV28 . CASSFPLGTVKTEAFF
TRBV6-1 . CASSRDLAVEQYF
TRBV5-8 . CASSQGRGYTF
TRBV19 . CASSARQGGAYEQYF
TRBV29-1 . CSVSPNSGEQYF
TRBV5-1 . CASSLVTVGETQYF
TRBV2 . CASSEDRDHEQFF